These T cell receptor beta chains were read from a single sample in a study of response to subunit inactivated influenza vaccine. One entry per CDR3 protein, called by TCRdb with MiXCR from the RT-PCR reads. This sample has some 180,000 distinct CDR3 sequences, with about 10% found just once. Sequencing was performed on non-naive T cells sorted from PBMCs, taken on the day of vaccination. Every receptor here comes from a man in his forties or fifties who received an inactivated influenza vaccine. The CDR3 runs from the conserved cysteine through the conserved F or W. A D gene is named only where the DNA matches it firmly. Some rows mark clone size as missing; the rest say once, few, many or name a class of expanded clone.

d_gene: TRBD1
abundance: few
j_gene: TRBJ2-4
v_gene: TRBV5-6
CDR3nt: TGTGCCAGCAGCCTGACAGGGCAGATAGCCAAAAACATTCAGTACTTC
CDR3aa: CASSLTGQIAKNIQYF

d_gene: TRBD2
abundance: many
j_gene: TRBJ2-3
v_gene: TRBV4-1
CDR3nt: TGCGCCAGCAGCCAAGATCGTGGACTAGCGGGGGGGAAAGACACAGATACGCAGTATTTT
CDR3aa: CASSQDRGLAGGKDTDTQYF

d_gene: NA
abundance: few
j_gene: TRBJ2-4
v_gene: TRBV4-1
CDR3nt: TGCGCCAGCAGCCAAGAAAGTCAACCGGAGGCAGACATTCAGTACTTC
CDR3aa: CASSQESQPEADIQYF

d_gene: TRBD2
abundance: NA
j_gene: TRBJ2-7
v_gene: TRBV7-8
CDR3nt: TGTGCCAGCAGCCCTAGCGGGGGGACACCCTACGAGCAGTACTTC
CDR3aa: CASSPSGGTPYEQYF

d_gene: NA
abundance: few
j_gene: TRBJ2-3
v_gene: TRBV7-9
CDR3nt: TGTGCCAGCAGCTTAGAGTACACAGATACGCAGTATTTT
CDR3aa: CASSLEYTDTQYF

d_gene: NA
abundance: NA
j_gene: TRBJ2-7
v_gene: TRBV9
CDR3nt: TGTGCCAGCAGCAATCAGAACTCCTACGAGCAGTACTTC
CDR3aa: CASSNQNSYEQYF

d_gene: NA
abundance: few
j_gene: TRBJ1-6
v_gene: TRBV6-1
CDR3nt: TGTGCCAGCATGGGGCACCCCAGGGGCGCCTATAATTCACCCCTCCACTTT
CDR3aa: CASMGHPRGAYNSPLHF

d_gene: TRBD2
abundance: NA
j_gene: TRBJ2-1
v_gene: TRBV20-1
CDR3nt: TGCAGTGCACGACTAGCGGGCCGATCTCTCGGTGAGCAGTTCTTC
CDR3aa: CSARLAGRSLGEQFF

d_gene: NA
abundance: many
j_gene: TRBJ2-7
v_gene: TRBV10-3
CDR3nt: TGTGCCATCAGTGAATTGGGGCAGGGCTCCTACGAGCAGTACTTC
CDR3aa: CAISELGQGSYEQYF

d_gene: NA
abundance: many
j_gene: TRBJ2-7
v_gene: TRBV29-1
CDR3nt: TGCAGCGTTGATGAAGGGGCCGAGCAGTACTTC
CDR3aa: CSVDEGAEQYF

d_gene: TRBD2
abundance: few
j_gene: TRBJ2-1
v_gene: TRBV6-5
CDR3nt: TGTGCCAGCAGTTCGGGGGGGGGGCCCCACAATGAGCAGTTCTTC
CDR3aa: CASSSGGGPHNEQFF

d_gene: NA
abundance: NA
j_gene: TRBJ2-2
v_gene: TRBV7-2
CDR3nt: TGTGCCAGCAGCTTAGGTCTAGGGTCCTATTACGGGGAGCTGTTTTTT
CDR3aa: CASSLGLGSYYGELFF

d_gene: TRBD1
abundance: NA
j_gene: TRBJ2-1
v_gene: TRBV12-3/TRBV12-4
CDR3nt: TGTGCCAGCACCGCGCCCCGGGACAGGGGGCGCGGGCAGTTCTTC
CDR3aa: CASTAPRDRGRGQFF

d_gene: NA
abundance: many
j_gene: TRBJ2-1
v_gene: TRBV30
CDR3nt: TGTGCCTGGATTGACTACAATGAGCAGTTCTTC
CDR3aa: CAWIDYNEQFF

d_gene: NA
abundance: few
j_gene: TRBJ2-7
v_gene: TRBV9
CDR3nt: TGTGCCAGCAGCGTAGAACCAGTTAGCTACGAGCAGTACTTC
CDR3aa: CASSVEPVSYEQYF

d_gene: TRBD2
abundance: few
j_gene: TRBJ2-1
v_gene: TRBV4-2
CDR3nt: TGTGCCAGCAGCCAAGAAACTAGCGGGGGTGGGTCCTACAATGAGCAGTTCTTC
CDR3aa: CASSQETSGGGSYNEQFF

d_gene: NA
abundance: many
j_gene: TRBJ2-7
v_gene: TRBV28
CDR3nt: TGTGCCAGTTCGGGACTCGGAAACTACGAGCAGTACTTC
CDR3aa: CASSGLGNYEQYF

d_gene: NA
abundance: NA
j_gene: TRBJ1-2
v_gene: TRBV10-2
CDR3nt: TGCGCCAGCAGTGACCCAGGGGCTAACTATGGCTACACCTTC
CDR3aa: CASSDPGANYGYTF

d_gene: TRBD2
abundance: many
j_gene: TRBJ2-1
v_gene: TRBV27
CDR3nt: TGTGCCAGCAGTTTAGTCCGCAGCGGGGGGGCGGGCAATGAGCAGTTCTTC
CDR3aa: CASSLVRSGGAGNEQFF

d_gene: NA
abundance: few
j_gene: TRBJ2-1
v_gene: TRBV7-6
CDR3nt: TGTGCCAGCAGCTCCGCGGGGCCGGCCTACAATGAGCAGTTCTTC
CDR3aa: CASSSAGPAYNEQFF

d_gene: TRBD1
abundance: few
j_gene: TRBJ2-1
v_gene: TRBV28
CDR3nt: TGTGCCAGCAGCTCACAGGGGGCCCAATTTTACAATGAGCAGTTCTTC
CDR3aa: CASSSQGAQFYNEQFF